Listed here are 31 T cell receptor beta chains from one sample, sequenced in a study of OX40 agonist ivuxolimab in advanced cancers. Method: immunoSEQ multiplex PCR; TCRdb's copy keeps in-frame clones and lacks some. The sample records about 20,000 clones, over 80% being singletons. The sequencing here drew on CD4+ or CD8+ T cells sorted from blood, taken in a trial of the OX40 agonist ivuxolimab. These receptors came from an adult with an advanced solid tumor such as melanoma, head and neck, liver or kidney cancer.

V and J are TRBV4-1 and TRBJ2-2; TRBD1 matches at 7 bases. The ends lost 3 bases at V and 1 base at J; junction bases unmatched: 8. The CDR3 is made up of 17 amino acids. CDR1 and CDR2 (germline): MGHRA, YSYEKL. The DNA for the CDR3 is TGCGCCAGCAGCCAGTCACCGGGACAGCTGAACACCGGGGAGCTGTTTTTT. Translating gives CASSQSPGQLNTGELFF.

The chain recombines TRBV6-5 with TRBJ2-7, with 9 positions matching TRBD1. The CDR3 is 13 residues long. Trimming at V came to 8 bases and at J to 6 bases, leaving 8 bases not matched to a gene. Germline V CDR1 and CDR2: MNHEY, SVGAGI. The CDR3 nucleotides are TGTGCCAGCTTGGAGACAGGGGGGATCGAGCAGTACTTC. Translation gives CASLETGGIEQYF.

The V gene is TRBV11-2, the J gene TRBJ1-5; D possibly corresponds to TRBD1 (5 bases). From germline, CDR1 is SGHAT and CDR2 FQNNGV. The CDR3 length is 14 residues. Trimming removed 3 bases from V and 4 bases from J, with 10 bases in between. Written as DNA, the CDR3 is TGTGCCAGCAGCTTGGGGCATCAAAATCAGCCCCAGCATTTT. This codes for CASSLGHQNQPQHF.

A few counts support this clone. The gene calls are TRBV5-6 and TRBJ2-7; D may correspond to TRBD1 or TRBD2 (7 bases each). Deletions cut 4 bases from V and 3 bases from J, with 17 bases between. Germline V gives CDR1 SGHDT, CDR2 YYEEEE. The CDR3 has 15 amino acids. CDR3 nucleotides: TGTGCCAGCAGCCCGGGCGCAGGGGGGGTCTACGAGCAGTACTTC. Amino acid sequence: CASSPGAGGVYEQYF.

This chain links TRBV6-5 with TRBJ2-7; D perhaps matches TRBD2 (5 bases). CDR1 is MNHEY and CDR2 is SVGAGI in the germline V gene. This CDR3 is 14 amino acids long. V dropped 2 bases and J dropped 6 bases, with 14 bases sitting between them. The CDR3 reads CASSYARGRSEQYF. The CDR3 nucleotides are TGTGCCAGCAGTTACGCCCGAGGGCGAAGCGAGCAGTACTTC.

This clone turned up a few times. V and J are TRBV10-3 and TRBJ2-5; TRBD2 aligns across 14 bases. V was clipped by 2 bases and J by 5 bases; unmatched bases: 4. The CDR3 is made up of 16 amino acids. Germline-derived CDR1 and CDR2 are ENHRY and SYGVKD. The CDR3 region has the DNA TGTGCCATCAGTGAGCCGGGACTAGCGGGAGTGGAGACCCAGTACTTC. This sequence encodes CAISEPGLAGVETQYF.

This clone occurred once. The chain has TRBV28 and TRBJ2-2; 9 bases align to TRBD1. The CDR3 spans 15 residues. Germline CDR1 reads MDHEN; CDR2 reads SYDVKM. The J segment lost 3 bases and the V segment lost 6 bases, leaving 5 bases of the junction unmatched. The CDR3 coding sequence is TGTGCCAGCAGCTACAGGGGGCCCTACACCGGGGAGCTGTTTTTT. This codes for CASSYRGPYTGELFF.

The chain's CDR3 is CASSAGTYRQDGYTF. In DNA form, the CDR3 reads TGCGCCAGCAGCGCTGGGACATATCGGCAGGATGGCTACACCTTC. This chain uses TRBV5-1 with TRBJ1-2, with D possibly being TRBD1 (6 bases). The CDR3 spans 15 residues. Trimming pared 4 bases from V and 6 bases from J, leaving 19 bases between. The germline CDR1 and CDR2 sequences are SGHRS and YFSETQ.

This clone turned up a few times. V gene TRBV29-1 combines with J gene TRBJ1-1; TRBD1 might be the D (6 bases). CDR3 length equals 12 residues. Germline V CDR1 and CDR2: SQVTM, ANQGSEA. This chain's CDR3 is CNVAGANTEAFF. CDR3 bases: TGCAACGTAGCGGGGGCGAACACTGAAGCTTTCTTT. Full variable domain (outside the CDR3, taken from reference TRBV29-1 and TRBJ1-1): SAVISQKPSRDICQRGTSLTIQCQVDSQVTMMFWYRQQPGQSLTLIATANQGSEATYESGFVIDKFPISRPNLTFSTLTVSNMSPEDSSIYLCNVAGANTEAFFGQGTRLTVV.

This clone is medium-sized in the sample. The chain combines TRBV11-2 with TRBJ2-5, with D perhaps matching TRBD2 (6 bases). The CDR3 sequence is 16 residues long. From germline, CDR1 is SGHAT and CDR2 FQNNGV. V lost 5 bases and J lost 5, with 21 bases in between. CDR3 region: CASSPSSWASDETQYF. CDR3 sequence (DNA): TGTGCCAGCAGCCCCTCGTCTTGGGCTAGCGACGAGACCCAGTACTTC.

Here the CDR3 reads CASSESTNYGYTF. Here the CDR3 DNA reads TGCGCCAGCAGTGAGTCCACCAACTATGGCTACACCTTC. The chain links TRBV10-2 to TRBJ1-2; no clear D gene. CDR3 length: 13 residues. Trimming removed 0 bases at V and 2 bases at J, with 4 bases between. Germline V gives CDR1 WSHSY, CDR2 SAAADI.

This clone was counted a single time. This chain connects TRBV19 to TRBJ2-7; TRBD1 agrees at 10 bases. Germline values: CDR1 LNHDA, CDR2 SQIVND (reference sequence). V lost 10 bases and J lost 4; bases outside the gene matches: 4. There are 12 residues in the CDR3. CDR3: CATTGGRYEQYF. DNA of the CDR3: TGTGCCACGACAGGGGGCAGATACGAGCAGTACTTC.

The rearrangement uses TRBV7-9 and TRBJ1-3; D uncertain. This CDR3 has 14 amino acids. CDR1 and CDR2 from the germline V gene are SEHNR and FQNEAQ (reference sequence). V dropped 5 bases and J dropped 0 bases, with 8 bases sitting between them. This CDR3 is CASSHYSSGNTIYF. In DNA form, the CDR3 reads TGTGCCAGCAGCCACTACAGCTCTGGAAACACCATATATTTT.

The chain uses TRBV2 and TRBJ2-7; D not resolved. Germline CDR1 reads SNHLY; CDR2 reads FYNNEI. This CDR3 region has 11 residues. V was pared by 3 bases and J by 3 bases, with 3 bases between. The CDR3 reads CASSDFYEQYF. DNA of the CDR3: TGTGCCAGCAGTGACTTCTACGAGCAGTACTTC.

The chain has TRBV27 and TRBJ2-7; TRBD1 matches at 8 bases. V was clipped by 5 bases and J by 6 bases; unmatched bases: 9. Germline CDR1 and CDR2: MNHEY and SMNVEV (reference sequence). This CDR3 is built from 14 residues. For the CDR3, the DNA is TGTGCCAGCAGTCCTTTGGACAGGGTCGCCGAGCAGTACTTC. Translated: CASSPLDRVAEQYF.

The chain employs TRBV7-9 and TRBJ2-5, with 14 positions matching TRBD2. The CDR3 runs 17 residues. Trimming at V came to 5 bases and at J to 5 bases, leaving 10 bases not matched to a gene. The germline gives CDR1 SEHNR, CDR2 FQNEAQ (reference sequence). The CDR3 DNA reads TGTGCCAGCAGCCCCGGGACTAGCGGGGGATCCCTGGAGACCCAGTACTTC. Translated: CASSPGTSGGSLETQYF.

J is TRBJ1-1 and V is TRBV19; D is perhaps TRBD1 (5 bases). The germline V and J ends were trimmed by 6 bases and 0 bases, with 8 bases remaining between them. This CDR3 spans 13 amino acids. The V gene's germline CDR1 is LNHDA and CDR2 SQIVND (reference sequence). CDR3 sequence (DNA): TGTGCCAGTAGAGGGGTAGTGAACACTGAAGCTTTCTTT. Residues: CASRGVVNTEAFF.

The chain joins TRBV6-1 to TRBJ1-1; TRBD1 aligns across 7 bases. After removal of 3 bases from V and 5 bases from J, the junction contained 6 bases not matched to a gene. The CDR3 loop spans 14 amino acids. From germline, CDR1 is MNHNS and CDR2 SASEGT. The DNA of the CDR3 is TGTGCCAGCAGTGAGGACAGGTTCGGTACTGAAGCTTTCTTT. It is translated as CASSEDRFGTEAFF.

The chain uses TRBV12-2 and TRBJ1-1; TRBD1, the D gene given by the table, was not confirmed from the DNA. TRBV12-2 is a listed pseudogene. The CDR3 covers 16 residues. This CDR3 reads CASRLAPFTGETEAFF. For the CDR3, the DNA is TGTGCAAGTCGCTTAGCGCCTTTTACAGGGGAGACTGAAGCTTTCTTT.

This chain connects TRBV6-4 to TRBJ2-1; D is possibly TRBD2 (6 bases). This CDR3 contains 12 residues. The V end lost 3 bases, the J end lost 6 bases, and 6 bases lay between the germline ends. Germline V lookup: CDR1 MRHNA, CDR2 SNTAGT. CDR3 DNA sequence: TGTGCCAGCAGTGAGGGGGGCAATGAGCAGTTCTTC. It specifies CASSEGGNEQFF.

This clone rates as medium-sized. CDR3 loop: CASQEMPGSTEAFF. For the CDR3, the DNA is TGTGCCAGCCAGGAAATGCCCGGGAGCACTGAAGCTTTCTTT. The chain uses TRBV5-4 and TRBJ1-1, with D unclear. This CDR3 is 14 amino acids long. CDR1 is SGHNT and CDR2 is YYREEE in the germline V gene (reference sequence). Trimming left V 7 bases short and J 4 bases short, with 17 bases between.

This chain joins TRBV5-6 and TRBJ2-7, with D uncertain. Germline V gene lookup returns CDR1 SGHDT and CDR2 YYEEEE. There are 11 residues in the CDR3. The V end was cut by 4 bases, the J end by 6 bases, with 8 bases between. The CDR3 here is CASSLSSEQYF. The CDR3 region has the DNA TGTGCCAGCAGCCTCTCCAGCGAGCAGTACTTC.

The chain links TRBV5-4 to TRBJ2-1; maybe TRBD1 (6 bases). CDR3 length: 14 amino acids. Germline V gene sequence: CDR1 SGHNT, CDR2 YYREEE (reference sequence). The V end lost 4 bases, the J end lost 4 bases, and 12 bases lay between the germline ends. The CDR3 sequence is CASSTPDSYNEQFF. In DNA form, the CDR3 reads TGTGCCAGCAGCACACCGGACAGTTACAATGAGCAGTTCTTC.

This clone was found once. This sequence joins TRBV30 and TRBJ1-6; D is unresolved. Germline CDR1 is GTSNPN and CDR2 is SVGIG (reference sequence). The CDR3 is made up of 16 amino acids. Between the trimmed V and J ends, which lost 3 bases and 5 bases, there was a span of 17 bases. The DNA of the CDR3 is TGTGCCTGGAGAAGAAGAGGGAACAAAGATAATTCACCCCTCCACTTT. Residues: CAWRRRGNKDNSPLHF. The full variable domain, rest sourced from reference TRBV30 and TRBJ1-6, is SQTIHQWPATLVQPVGSPLSLECTVEGTSNPNLYWYRQAAGRGLQLLFYSVGIGQISSEVPQNLSASRPQDRQFILSSKKLLLSDSGFYLCAWRRRGNKDNSPLHFGNGTRLTVT.

This clone was seen a single time. This chain joins TRBV6-1 and TRBJ1-3; D is ambiguous. V was clipped by 7 bases and J by 4 bases, with 17 bases between them. CDR3 length: 15 amino acids. Per germline, CDR1 MNHNS and CDR2 SASEGT. The CDR3 DNA reads as TGTGCCAGCATGGCAGGAACTCTCTCGGGAAACACCATATATTTT. Translating gives CASMAGTLSGNTIYF.

This rearrangement joins TRBV7-2 to TRBJ2-7; the D gene is possibly TRBD2 (5 bases). The CDR3 loop spans 14 amino acids. V was clipped by 3 bases and J by 2 bases, with 11 bases between them. CDR1 and CDR2 from the germline V gene are SGHTA and FQGNSA. This chain's CDR3 is CASSFGVRPYEQYF. The CDR3 nucleotides read TGTGCCAGCAGCTTCGGGGTACGCCCCTACGAGCAGTACTTC.

The rearrangement links TRBV14 to TRBJ1-2, with TRBD1 identical over 9 bases. With V trimmed by 4 bases and J by 8 bases, 5 bases remained unmatched. The CDR3 covers 13 residues. Germline CDR1 reads SGHDN; CDR2 reads FVKESK. The CDR3 nucleotides are TGTGCCAGCAGCCTACAGGGGGCGATAGGCTACACCTTC. Its translation: CASSLQGAIGYTF.

The genes are TRBV4-1 and TRBJ2-7; weak D call: TRBD1 (7 bases). The germline V and J ends were trimmed by 0 bases and 4 bases, with 13 bases remaining between them. The CDR3 sequence is 15 residues long. The V gene's germline CDR1 is MGHRA and CDR2 YSYEKL. The CDR3 sequence is CASSQDRQGGYEQYF. The DNA for the CDR3 is TGCGCCAGCAGCCAAGATCGGCAGGGGGGTTACGAGCAGTACTTC.

The chain couples TRBV7-3 to TRBJ1-1, with D possibly being TRBD1 (6 bases). The CDR3 is made up of 14 amino acids. Germline lookup yields CDR1 SGHTA and CDR2 FQGTGA. V lost 4 bases to trimming and J lost 3 bases, with 12 bases between them. CDR3 DNA: TGTGCCAGCAGCTCCACAGGGATGGACACTGAAGCTTTCTTT. Translating it yields CASSSTGMDTEAFF.

The genes are TRBV15 and TRBJ2-3, with TRBD2 as a possible D gene (6 bases). V was trimmed by 0 bases and J by 0 bases, leaving 10 bases between them. The CDR3 runs 16 residues. CDR1 LNHNV and CDR2 YYDKDF come from the germline V gene (reference sequence). The CDR3 DNA is TGTGCCACCAGCAGAGACCGACTAGGCAGCACAGATACGCAGTATTTT. Amino acid sequence: CATSRDRLGSTDTQYF.

The chain is built from TRBV5-1 and TRBJ1-6, with TRBD1 matching 8 bases. V dropped 5 bases and J dropped 10; count of bases not matched to a gene: 8. The CDR3 is 14 amino acids. CDR1 SGHRS and CDR2 YFSETQ come from the germline V gene. This chain's CDR3 is CASRYDRGGSPLHF. The CDR3 DNA reads TGCGCCAGCAGGTATGACAGGGGAGGATCACCCCTCCACTTT.